This T cell receptor (beta chain) was sequenced in a study of identifying expanded T cells in peripheral blood. Study-wide results and limits: Clone count variance between roughly two-week samples rose with total template count. Technical replicates showed about 1.1 changed clones; about 2 weeks 15 to 20; four weeks 19.

The CDR3 covers 12 residues. Germline V gene lookup returns CDR1 SGHNT and CDR2 YENEEA. Trimming pared 5 bases from V and 10 bases from J, leaving 12 bases between. As to this clone: Its antigen is as yet unknown.

Healthy donors had no documented immune events, such as infections, while sampled. Profiling relied on immunoSEQ multiplex PCR, and the TCRdb table lists in-frame clones only, not all of them. The sample yields over 100,000 clones, about 85% seen once. The rearrangement uses TRBV11-3 and TRBJ2-1; perhaps TRBD2 as D (5 bases). This receptor was identified in a person aged 18 to 75 in good health. Sequenced: blood. This CDR3 reads CASSRVREEQFF. The CDR3, as DNA: TGTGCCAGCAGCCGCGTGAGGGAGGAGCAGTTCTTC.